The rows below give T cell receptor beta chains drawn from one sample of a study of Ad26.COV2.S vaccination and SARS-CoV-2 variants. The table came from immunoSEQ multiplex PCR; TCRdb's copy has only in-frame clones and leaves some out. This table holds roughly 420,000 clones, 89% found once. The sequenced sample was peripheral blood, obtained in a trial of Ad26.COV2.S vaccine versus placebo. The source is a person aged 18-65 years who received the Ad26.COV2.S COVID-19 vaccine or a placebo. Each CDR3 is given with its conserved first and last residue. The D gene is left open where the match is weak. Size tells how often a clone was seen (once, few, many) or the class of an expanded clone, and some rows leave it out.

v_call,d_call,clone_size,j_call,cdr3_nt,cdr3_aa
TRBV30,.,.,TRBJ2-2,TGTGCCTGGAGTGTAGCCGGGGAGCTGTTTTTT,CAWSVAGELFF
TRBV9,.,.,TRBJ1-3,TGTGCCAGCAGCCCTGGGGCCCCAACTTTCTCTGGAAACACCATATATTTT,CASSPGAPTFSGNTIYF
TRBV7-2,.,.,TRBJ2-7,TGTGCCAGCAGCTCTCCCTCCGGGTTCTTCTACGAGCAGTACTTC,CASSSPSGFFYEQYF
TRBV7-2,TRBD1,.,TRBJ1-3,TGTGCCAGCAGCTTAGGGACAGGGAACTCTGGAAACACCATATATTTT,CASSLGTGNSGNTIYF
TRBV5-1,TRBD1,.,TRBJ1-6,TGCGCCAGCAGCTTGGCAGGGGGAGATTCACCCCTCCACTTT,CASSLAGGDSPLHF
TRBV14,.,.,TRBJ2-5,TGTGCCAGCAGCCAAGATTCAAACAGCCCCGGATCCCAAGAGACCCAGTACTTC,CASSQDSNSPGSQETQYF
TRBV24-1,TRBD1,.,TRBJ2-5,TGTGCCACCGCTGGGACAGTACAAGAGACCCAGTACTTC,CATAGTVQETQYF
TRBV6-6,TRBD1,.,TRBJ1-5,TGTGCCAGCCAGGACAGGGCATATTATAGCAATCAGCCCCAGCATTTT,CASQDRAYYSNQPQHF
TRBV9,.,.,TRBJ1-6,TGTGCCAGCAGCGAGCGGGGGGGCTGGTCCCTCCACTTT,CASSERGGWSLHF
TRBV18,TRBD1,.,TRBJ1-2,TGTGCCAGCTCGTTACAGGGGCTGGGTTATGGCTACACCTTC,CASSLQGLGYGYTF
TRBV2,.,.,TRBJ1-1,TGTGCCAGCAGTTCCGGACTGCCTGAAGCTTTCTTT,CASSSGLPEAFF
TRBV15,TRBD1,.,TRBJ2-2,TGTGCCACCAGCAGAGATATCGACAGGGGGAACACCGGGGAGCTGTTTTTT,CATSRDIDRGNTGELFF
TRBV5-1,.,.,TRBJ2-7,TGCGCCAGCAGCACGGTCTCCCTAAGGAACGAGCAGTACTTC,CASSTVSLRNEQYF
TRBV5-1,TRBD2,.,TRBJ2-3,TGCGCCAGCAGCTCAAAGTCGGGGGGGCCGAGGGGCACAGATACGCAGTATTTT,CASSSKSGGPRGTDTQYF
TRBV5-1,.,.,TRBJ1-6,TGCGCCAGCAGCATATCGAGGGGCCGTAATTCACCCCTCCACTTT,CASSISRGRNSPLHF
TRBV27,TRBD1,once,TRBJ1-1,TGTGCCAGCAGTTTGGGACAGACCACTGAAGCTTTCTTT,CASSLGQTTEAFF
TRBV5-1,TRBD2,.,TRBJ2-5,TGCGCCAGCAGCTTGTTGGTCAGCGGGGCAGAGACCCAGTACTTC,CASSLLVSGAETQYF
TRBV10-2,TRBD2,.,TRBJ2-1,TGCGCCAGCAGTGAGTGGGGGGACTACAAGCTAGTCAATGAGCAGTTCTTC,CASSEWGDYKLVNEQFF
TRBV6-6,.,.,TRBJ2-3,TGTGCCAGCAGTTACTGGACGGGACCTAGCACAGATACGCAGTATTTT,CASSYWTGPSTDTQYF
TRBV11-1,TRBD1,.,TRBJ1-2,TGTGCCAGCAGCCCCGGGACAGATGACTATGGCTACACCTTC,CASSPGTDDYGYTF
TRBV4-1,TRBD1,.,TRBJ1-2,TGCGCCAGCAGCCGGATCAGGGACAGCTATGGCTACACCTTC,CASSRIRDSYGYTF